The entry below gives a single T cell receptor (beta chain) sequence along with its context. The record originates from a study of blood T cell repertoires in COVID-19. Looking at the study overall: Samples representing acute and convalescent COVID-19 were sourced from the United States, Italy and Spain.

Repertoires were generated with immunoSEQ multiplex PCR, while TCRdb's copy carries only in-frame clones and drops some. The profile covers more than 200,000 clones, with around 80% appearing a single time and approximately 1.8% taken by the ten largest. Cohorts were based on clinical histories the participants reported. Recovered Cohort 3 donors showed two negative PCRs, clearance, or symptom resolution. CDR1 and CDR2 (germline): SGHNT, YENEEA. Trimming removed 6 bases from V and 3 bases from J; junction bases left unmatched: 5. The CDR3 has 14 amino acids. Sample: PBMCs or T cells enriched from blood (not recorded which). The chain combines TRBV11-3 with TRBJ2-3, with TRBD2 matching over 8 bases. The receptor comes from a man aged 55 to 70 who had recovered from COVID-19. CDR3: CASSSSGATDTQYF. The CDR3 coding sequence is TGTGCCAGCAGTAGTAGCGGGGCTACAGATACGCAGTATTTT. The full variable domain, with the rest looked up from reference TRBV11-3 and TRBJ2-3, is EAGVVQSPRYKIIEKKQPVAFWCNPISGHNTLYWYLQNLGQGPELLIRYENEEAVDDSQLPKDRFSAERLKGVDSTLKIQPAELGDSAVYLCASSSSGATDTQYFGPGTRLTVL.